This TCR beta chain was profiled in a study of memory CD8 T cells in hepatitis C reinfection. Overall study context: Reinfection meant HCV RNA positivity after two negatives ≥60 days apart.

Assay: immunoSEQ multiplex PCR; the TCRdb copy retains only in-frame clones and omits some. The sample holds around 47,000 clones, approximately 90% seen once. The sample holds one count of this clone. The CDR3 loop spans 15 amino acids. Germline loops: CDR1 SGHRS, CDR2 YFSETQ. V lost 1 base to trimming and J lost 5 bases; unmatched junction nucleotides: 5. Sample time point: peak reinfection, 3 to 8 weeks after reinfection detection. No in vitro expansion preceded TCR sequencing of the sorted cells. At all three reinfection time points, viable CD3+ CD8+ CD45RO- cells from a couple of donors served as controls.

Sequenced material: naive CD8+ T cells sorted from blood. This TCR was sampled from a man between 18 and 35 years old with hepatitis C virus infection. This chain connects TRBV5-1 to TRBJ2-3; 9 nucleotides match TRBD2. The CDR3 loop is CASSLSGGPRDTQYF. CDR3 bases: TGCGCCAGCAGCTTGAGCGGGGGGCCAAGAGATACGCAGTATTTT. The whole variable domain, remainder taken from reference TRBV5-1 and TRBJ2-3, is KAGVTQTPRYLIKTRGQQVTLSCSPISGHRSVSWYQQTPGQGLQFLFEYFSETQRNKGNFPGRFSGRQFSNSRSEMNVSTLELGDSALYLCASSLSGGPRDTQYFGPGTRLTVL.